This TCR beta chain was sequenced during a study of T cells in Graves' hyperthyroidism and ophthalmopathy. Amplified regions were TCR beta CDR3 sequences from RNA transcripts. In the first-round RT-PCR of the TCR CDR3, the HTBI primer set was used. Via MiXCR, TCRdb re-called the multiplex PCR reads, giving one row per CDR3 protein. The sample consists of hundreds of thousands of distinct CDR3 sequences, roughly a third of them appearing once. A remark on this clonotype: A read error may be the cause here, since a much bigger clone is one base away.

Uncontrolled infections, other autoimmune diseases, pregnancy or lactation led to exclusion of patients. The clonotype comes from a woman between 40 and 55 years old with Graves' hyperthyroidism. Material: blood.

CDR3 sequence (DNA): TGTGCCAGCAGCTTAGACTACGGGGCAGGGGTTGGTCAGTACTTC. It is translated as CASSLDYGAGVGQYF. The chain carries TRBV7-8 and TRBJ2-7, with a possible D match to TRBD1 (6 bases). Trimming took off 1 base at V and 10 bases at J, with 20 bases between the two ends. Germline CDR1 is SGHVS and CDR2 is FQNEAQ. The CDR3 has 15 residues.